These T cell receptor beta chains were read from a single sample in a study of post-analysis software for immune sequencing data. TCRdb passed the PCR reads through MiXCR, listing each CDR3 protein once. This sample carries over 700,000 distinct CDR3 sequences, about 27% of them seen once, and the ten largest clones take roughly 0.57%. What was sequenced was blood. These receptor sequences come from a girl aged 5-17 years with multiple sclerosis. The CDR3 runs from the conserved cysteine through the conserved F or W. A D gene is named only where the DNA matches it firmly. For some rows the clone size is stated as once, few or many, or as a class when expanded; others skip it.

cdr3_nt cdr3_aa j_call v_call clone_size d_call
TGTGCCAGCAGCCCCAGGGTGCGACGGCGGGATACGCAGTATTTT CASSPRVRRRDTQYF TRBJ2-3 TRBV7-2 NA NA
TGCAGTGCTAGAAGGTCCCTGGGTCAGCCCCAGCATTTT CSARRSLGQPQHF TRBJ1-5 TRBV20-1 NA NA
TGTGCCAGCAGACGGGACAGGGTGGGCAATGAGCAGTTCTTC CASRRDRVGNEQFF TRBJ2-1 TRBV6-2/TRBV6-3 NA TRBD1
TGCGCCAGCAGCCAAGCGTTGGACAGTTTATACAATGAGCAGTTCTTC CASSQALDSLYNEQFF TRBJ2-1 TRBV4-1 few NA
TGCAGCGTTGAAGATTTGGGACAGAGTAAGAGGTTGCCCACCTTC CSVEDLGQSKRLPTF TRBJ1-2 TRBV29-1 NA TRBD1
TGCAGTGCTAGAGAGGGGGGCGCCAGGGATGGTGAGCAGTACTTC CSAREGGARDGEQYF TRBJ2-5 TRBV20-1 few NA
TGCGCCAGCACCGAGAGGTGGGGGGAATTAGGGGATACGCAGTATTTT CASTERWGELGDTQYF TRBJ2-3 TRBV5-1 NA NA
TGCGCCAGCAGTAGGGGACAGAACCAAGAGACCCAGTACTTC CASSRGQNQETQYF TRBJ2-5 TRBV5-1 NA TRBD1
TGCAGCGTTGAAGGTGACGTAGGACCCCGCACAGATACGCAGTATTTT CSVEGDVGPRTDTQYF TRBJ2-3 TRBV29-1 NA NA
TGCGCCAGCAGCTTGGCCCCAGGAGAGGGAACCCAAGAGACCCAGTACTTC CASSLAPGEGTQETQYF TRBJ2-5 TRBV5-1 NA NA
TGTGCCACCAGTGATTTGGTTGCAAACTCCTACAATGAGCAGTTCTTC CATSDLVANSYNEQFF TRBJ2-1 TRBV24-1 few NA
TGTGCCAGCAGCTCTCCGGGACTAGCAGTCCCCAAAAACATTCAGTACTTC CASSSPGLAVPKNIQYF TRBJ2-4 TRBV21-1 NA NA
TGTGCCAGCAGTTCCCTCCGAAGCTCCTACAATGAGCAGTTCTTC CASSSLRSSYNEQFF TRBJ2-1 TRBV2 few NA
TGCGCCAGCAGCACGGACGGGACGAACACTGAAGCTTTCTTT CASSTDGTNTEAFF TRBJ1-1 TRBV5-1 NA NA
TGTGCCAGCAGGACCATGGGGGCAGGACCTCAGCCCCAGCATTTT CASRTMGAGPQPQHF TRBJ1-5 TRBV12-3/TRBV12-4 few NA
TGTGCCAGCAGCTTGGCCGGGGCGTGGGAGACCCAGTACTTC CASSLAGAWETQYF TRBJ2-5 TRBV5-4 few NA
TGCGCCAGCAGCGCGTGGGCGGGACACCAAGAGACCCAGTACTTC CASSAWAGHQETQYF TRBJ2-5 TRBV5-1 NA NA
TGTGCCAGCAGGGGACAGCCAAACTTCTACGAGCAGTACTTC CASRGQPNFYEQYF TRBJ2-7 TRBV7-2 NA TRBD1
TGCAGTGCTAGAGGGGGCAGGGGGCTGAACGATGAGCAGTTCTTC CSARGGRGLNDEQFF TRBJ2-1 TRBV20-1 NA TRBD1
TGTGCCAGCAGCTTACTGACAGGTCGGGGTTCGGGCAATCAGCCCCAGCATTTT CASSLLTGRGSGNQPQHF TRBJ1-5 TRBV7-9 NA NA
TGCGCCAGCAGCCAAGCGGTCGGTTCAGCGGGAGTGTTCGGAGCCAAAAACATTCAGTACTTC CASSQAVGSAGVFGAKNIQYF TRBJ2-4 TRBV4-3 NA TRBD2
TGTGCCAGCAGTTTGACCCGGACAGGGGACTATGGCTACACCTTC CASSLTRTGDYGYTF TRBJ1-2 TRBV6-6 few TRBD1
TGTGCCATCAGTGTCGGTCCACAGGTTAGCAATCAGCCCCAGCATTTT CAISVGPQVSNQPQHF TRBJ1-5 TRBV10-3 NA NA
TGCGCCAGCAGCGAACACCATGTCGGGTCCTATGGCTACACCTTC CASSEHHVGSYGYTF TRBJ1-2 TRBV4-1 NA NA
TGTGCCATCATGCCGGTGGCTGGAGAGACCCAGTACTTC CAIMPVAGETQYF TRBJ2-5 TRBV10-3 NA NA
TGCAGCGTTGGATCGGGGATCTCCTACGAGCAGTACTTC CSVGSGISYEQYF TRBJ2-7 TRBV29-1 many NA
TGCAGCGGTGTTTGGGCAGGGGGCTACGAGCAGTACTTC CSGVWAGGYEQYF TRBJ2-7 TRBV29-1 NA TRBD1
TGTGCCAGCAGTCTCGGGGGGAGAATCCTCTATGACTACACCTTC CASSLGGRILYDYTF TRBJ1-2 TRBV3-1 NA NA
TGCAGTGCTAGAGAGGTCGCGACAGGAGACTACAAGGAGCCCCAGCATTTT CSAREVATGDYKEPQHF TRBJ1-5 TRBV20-1 NA NA
TGTGCCACCACAGAAGGTTTGCGGAGCTACAATGAGCAGTTCTTC CATTEGLRSYNEQFF TRBJ2-1 TRBV6-1 few NA
TGTGCCAGCCACGTGGGGGGGGCCCGCAATCAGCCCCAGCATTTT CASHVGGARNQPQHF TRBJ1-5 TRBV7-2 few NA
TGTGCCAGCGGCCAGACTGGAAGCTCCTACGAGCAGTACTTC CASGQTGSSYEQYF TRBJ2-7 TRBV6-5 NA NA
TGTGCCAGCAGCCAGGACACCCGGGGTCGCTACACCTTC CASSQDTRGRYTF TRBJ1-2 TRBV3-1 NA NA
TGTGCCAGCAGCTTAGGGGCCGGGGACACCGGGGAGCTGTTTTTT CASSLGAGDTGELFF TRBJ2-2 TRBV7-6 NA NA
TGTGCCAGCAGCCCCGTGATGGGGGAGACCCAGTACTTC CASSPVMGETQYF TRBJ2-5 TRBV7-7 NA NA
TGCAGCGTTTTGAACTGGGAGACCCAGTACTTC CSVLNWETQYF TRBJ2-5 TRBV29-1 few NA
TGCGCCAGCAGCAGAACATCGGGACAGGGCATTACTAACTATGGCTACACCTTC CASSRTSGQGITNYGYTF TRBJ1-2 TRBV5-1 NA TRBD1
TGCAGTGCTATTCCGGGCACCGGCACAGATACGCAGTATTTT CSAIPGTGTDTQYF TRBJ2-3 TRBV20-1 few NA
TGCGCCAGCACCCCGGGACAGGGGAGGTACGAGCAGTACTTC CASTPGQGRYEQYF TRBJ2-7 TRBV5-1 NA TRBD1
TGTGCCAGCAGTTACGAGGCGGACTCCTACAATGAGCAGTTCTTC CASSYEADSYNEQFF TRBJ2-1 TRBV6-5 NA NA
TGTGCCAGCAGCTCGGAAGTCACCTATAATTCACCCCTCCACTTT CASSSEVTYNSPLHF TRBJ1-6 TRBV14 few NA
TGTGCCAGCAGTTACTCCAGCTCCGGGACAGGGCTTGGCTACACCTTC CASSYSSSGTGLGYTF TRBJ1-2 TRBV6-6 NA TRBD1
TGTGCCAGCAGTTTCTATAGAAGCCAGGAACAGTTCTTC CASSFYRSQEQFF TRBJ2-1 TRBV6-2/TRBV6-3 NA NA
TGCGCCAGCAGCCCACGCGGGAGAACAGGGTGGTATGGCTACACCTTC CASSPRGRTGWYGYTF TRBJ1-2 TRBV5-1 NA NA